Sequencing of this TCR beta chain was carried out in a study of spatial heterogeneity in lung cancer. Background on the study: More beta-chain than alpha-chain sequences were consistently detected.

Time point here: sample taken at primary tumor resection. Sequencing covered unsorted whole RNA taken from tumor, nontumor lung or frozen PBMC. TCRdb recomputed calls from the 5' RACE reads with MiXCR, one row per CDR3 protein. The table records approximately 66,000 distinct CDR3 sequences, approximately 6.3% of them present only once. The clonotype comes from a female donor with early-stage non-small cell lung cancer. The input for sequencing was PBMCs, taken at surgery.

The CDR3 nucleotides are TGTGCCAGCAGCCTCCGGACTAGCGGGGGCACAGATACGCAGTATTTT. Translating it yields CASSLRTSGGTDTQYF. The chain joins TRBV7-3 to TRBJ2-3, with TRBD2 matching over 12 bases. Germline-derived CDR1 and CDR2 are SGHTA and FQGTGA. The CDR3 has 16 residues. The junction had 4 bases not matched to a gene; V was cut back by 5 bases and J by 1 base.